This TCR beta chain comes out of a study of blood T cell repertoires in COVID-19. Overall study context: Sites across the United States, Italy and Spain contributed samples from acute and convalescent COVID-19. In each case, the material was cDNA or gDNA derived from T cells, B-cell-depleted T cells, or PBMCs.

Source study methods: Nucleated cell number was recorded as an estimate derived from reference gene primer amplification. The protocol was immunoSEQ multiplex PCR, while the TCRdb copy is restricted to in-frame clones and leaves out a portion. The V and J calls and clone size are taken from that table; D and trimming were inferred from the DNA. The sample holds around 39,000 clones, just over 85% seen once. Losses at the gene ends were 4 bases for V and 5 bases for J; bases not matched to a gene: 4. The CDR3 has 14 amino acids. In germline, CDR1 is SGHRS, CDR2 YFSETQ. The source of this sequence is a man aged 55 to 69 with active COVID-19. The chain links TRBV5-1 to TRBJ2-1, with TRBD1 matching 9 bases. The material sequenced was peripheral blood. CDR3 nucleotide sequence: TGCGCCAGCAGCCCCGGGACAGGGAACAATGAGCAGTTCTTC. Translation gives CASSPGTGNNEQFF.